A selection of T cell receptor beta chains follows, all from one sample in a study of blood T cell repertoires in COVID-19. Clones were sequenced by immunoSEQ multiplex PCR, and TCRdb holds only the in-frame ones, with some missing. The sample contains about 260,000 clones, about 80% of which appear only once. Sequencing was carried out using PBMCs or T cells enriched from blood (not recorded which). Every receptor here comes from a man aged 25-45 years with acute COVID-19. Each CDR3 is given with its conserved first and last residue. D genes are given only for firm matches. The size field is filled for only some rows; it gives once, few, many or a size class.

V gene: TRBV24-1; D gene: TRBD2; clone size: -; J gene: TRBJ2-2; CDR3 DNA: TGTGCCACCAGCGGCGGACTAGCGGGAGGTCTAAACACCGGGGAGCTGTTTTTT; CDR3 protein: CATSGGLAGGLNTGELFF
V gene: TRBV28; D gene: TRBD1; clone size: -; J gene: TRBJ2-5; CDR3 DNA: TGTGCCAGCAGTACTCGACAGGGTGAAGAGACCCAGTACTTC; CDR3 protein: CASSTRQGEETQYF
V gene: TRBV4-1; D gene: TRBD1; clone size: once; J gene: TRBJ1-4; CDR3 DNA: TGCGCCAGCAGCCAGACAGGGGGCGCGGCTTCAAATGAAAAACTGTTTTTT; CDR3 protein: CASSQTGGAASNEKLFF
V gene: TRBV6-1; D gene: -; clone size: few; J gene: TRBJ2-1; CDR3 DNA: TGTGCCAGCAGTGAAGGGGGGGAAAGCAATGAGCAGTTCTTC; CDR3 protein: CASSEGGESNEQFF
V gene: TRBV9; D gene: -; clone size: -; J gene: TRBJ1-4; CDR3 DNA: TGTGCCAGCAGCGTAGCTTCGGGTTTCGCAACTAATGAAAAACTGTTTTTT; CDR3 protein: CASSVASGFATNEKLFF
V gene: TRBV10-3; D gene: TRBD2; clone size: -; J gene: TRBJ2-5; CDR3 DNA: TGTGCCACCACCCCCGGAGTAGCGGGGGGGCAAGAGACCCAGTACTTC; CDR3 protein: CATTPGVAGGQETQYF
V gene: TRBV6-5; D gene: -; clone size: -; J gene: TRBJ1-2; CDR3 DNA: TGTGCCAGCAGAGCTCAGGGCGATCGGGGCTACACCTTC; CDR3 protein: CASRAQGDRGYTF
V gene: TRBV24-1; D gene: TRBD1; clone size: -; J gene: TRBJ2-1; CDR3 DNA: TGTGCCACCAGTGCGGGACAGGTGACCTACAATGAGCAGTTCTTC; CDR3 protein: CATSAGQVTYNEQFF
V gene: TRBV29-1; D gene: TRBD2; clone size: few; J gene: TRBJ2-1; CDR3 DNA: TGCAGCGTCCCTCTAGCGGGAAGCTACAATGAGCAGTTCTTC; CDR3 protein: CSVPLAGSYNEQFF
V gene: TRBV9; D gene: -; clone size: -; J gene: TRBJ1-1; CDR3 DNA: TGTGCCAGCAGCCCGTCTCCAAGACATTCGAACACTGAAGCTTTCTTT; CDR3 protein: CASSPSPRHSNTEAFF
V gene: TRBV19; D gene: TRBD1; clone size: -; J gene: TRBJ1-2; CDR3 DNA: TGTGCCAGTAGTGAACAACGAAACAGGGGTTATGGCTACACCTTC; CDR3 protein: CASSEQRNRGYGYTF
V gene: TRBV14; D gene: TRBD1; clone size: few; J gene: TRBJ2-3; CDR3 DNA: TGTGCCAGCAGCCACTTGGGACAGGACTACACAGATACGCAGTATTTT; CDR3 protein: CASSHLGQDYTDTQYF
V gene: TRBV18; D gene: TRBD1; clone size: -; J gene: TRBJ1-5; CDR3 DNA: TGTGCCAGCTCACGGACAGGGGCAGGCAATCAGCCCCAGCATTTT; CDR3 protein: CASSRTGAGNQPQHF
V gene: TRBV5-1; D gene: -; clone size: -; J gene: TRBJ1-5; CDR3 DNA: TGCGCCAGCAGCCCCGGGCGGGGCAATCAGCCCCAGCATTTT; CDR3 protein: CASSPGRGNQPQHF
V gene: TRBV5-4; D gene: TRBD2; clone size: -; J gene: TRBJ2-1; CDR3 DNA: TGTGCCAGCAGCCGGGGAGCGGGAGGGCCTGGTGAGCAGTTCTTC; CDR3 protein: CASSRGAGGPGEQFF
V gene: TRBV15; D gene: TRBD2; clone size: -; J gene: TRBJ2-3; CDR3 DNA: TGTGCCACCAGCAGCGGACTAGCGTCCACAGATACGCAGTATTTT; CDR3 protein: CATSSGLASTDTQYF
V gene: TRBV18; D gene: TRBD1; clone size: -; J gene: TRBJ1-3; CDR3 DNA: TGTGCCAGCTCACCGACGGGACAGGGGTCAAACACCATATATTTT; CDR3 protein: CASSPTGQGSNTIYF
V gene: TRBV10-3; D gene: -; clone size: few; J gene: TRBJ1-6; CDR3 DNA: TGTGCCATCAGTGTGGACACAACGGCTTCACCCCTCCACTTT; CDR3 protein: CAISVDTTASPLHF
V gene: TRBV15; D gene: TRBD1; clone size: -; J gene: TRBJ1-2; CDR3 DNA: TGTGCCACCAGCAGAGACGGGACAGGCCACCCGGACGGCTACACCTTC; CDR3 protein: CATSRDGTGHPDGYTF
V gene: TRBV10-2; D gene: TRBD1; clone size: -; J gene: TRBJ1-5; CDR3 DNA: TGCGCCAGCAGAGGACAGGCCGATCAGCCCCAGCATTTT; CDR3 protein: CASRGQADQPQHF
V gene: TRBV5-8; D gene: TRBD1; clone size: -; J gene: TRBJ1-2; CDR3 DNA: TGTGCCAGCAGCTTGTGGGACAGGGGTGACGGCTACACCTTC; CDR3 protein: CASSLWDRGDGYTF
V gene: TRBV5-1; D gene: -; clone size: -; J gene: TRBJ2-3; CDR3 DNA: TGCGCCAGTGCAAGTACTAGCACAGATACGCAGTATTTT; CDR3 protein: CASASTSTDTQYF
V gene: TRBV23-1; D gene: -; clone size: -; J gene: TRBJ1-1; CDR3 DNA: TGCGCCAGCACGGGAATGACGTGGCGCACTGAAGCTTTCTTT; CDR3 protein: CASTGMTWRTEAFF
V gene: TRBV6-4; D gene: -; clone size: few; J gene: TRBJ1-1; CDR3 DNA: TGTGCCAGCAGAGGGGAGGCGGTGAGCACTGAAGCTTTCTTT; CDR3 protein: CASRGEAVSTEAFF
V gene: TRBV18; D gene: TRBD2; clone size: -; J gene: TRBJ2-1; CDR3 DNA: TGTGCCAGCTCACCAGGTGCTAGCGGGTTTTACAATGAGCAGTTCTTC; CDR3 protein: CASSPGASGFYNEQFF
V gene: TRBV9; D gene: -; clone size: -; J gene: TRBJ1-2; CDR3 DNA: TGTGCCAGCAGTGAGTACTACACGAATGGCTACACCTTC; CDR3 protein: CASSEYYTNGYTF
V gene: TRBV25-1; D gene: TRBD2; clone size: -; J gene: TRBJ2-1; CDR3 DNA: TGTGCCAGCAACCCTAGCGGGGTGAATGAGCAGTTCTTC; CDR3 protein: CASNPSGVNEQFF
V gene: TRBV19; D gene: -; clone size: -; J gene: TRBJ1-5; CDR3 DNA: TGTGCCAGTAGTCTATTACAGGGTGTGTCAAATCAGCCCCAGCATTTT; CDR3 protein: CASSLLQGVSNQPQHF
V gene: TRBV5-6; D gene: -; clone size: -; J gene: TRBJ2-5; CDR3 DNA: TGTGCCAGCAGCCCCGCCGGGGGAGAGACCCAGTACTTC; CDR3 protein: CASSPAGGETQYF
V gene: TRBV9; D gene: TRBD1; clone size: -; J gene: TRBJ1-3; CDR3 DNA: TGTGCCAGCAGCGCTTCGGACAGGAGGGCCGGAAACACCATATATTTT; CDR3 protein: CASSASDRRAGNTIYF
V gene: TRBV6-2/TRBV6-3; D gene: TRBD2; clone size: -; J gene: TRBJ2-2; CDR3 DNA: TGTGCCAGCAGTACTAGCGGAGCGAACACCGGGGAGCTGTTTTTT; CDR3 protein: CASSTSGANTGELFF
V gene: TRBV28; D gene: TRBD1; clone size: once; J gene: TRBJ2-1; CDR3 DNA: TGTGCCGGACAGGGCAGCTCCTACAATGAGCAGTTCTTC; CDR3 protein: CAGQGSSYNEQFF
V gene: TRBV11-3; D gene: -; clone size: -; J gene: TRBJ2-1; CDR3 DNA: TGTGCCAGCAGCGGGGAGGCCTACAATGAGCAGTTCTTC; CDR3 protein: CASSGEAYNEQFF
V gene: TRBV11-2; D gene: -; clone size: -; J gene: TRBJ2-6; CDR3 DNA: TGTGCCAGCAGCTTATTCCAACTATCCACCTCTGGGGCCAACGTCCTGACTTTC; CDR3 protein: CASSLFQLSTSGANVLTF
V gene: TRBV28; D gene: TRBD1; clone size: few; J gene: TRBJ1-2; CDR3 DNA: TGTGCCAGCACCCGAAGGGGACAGGGAGGACTCGGTGGCTACACCTTC; CDR3 protein: CASTRRGQGGLGGYTF